The 4 T cell receptor beta chains in this list originate from one sample, sequenced in a study of blood T cell repertoires in COVID-19. Generated by immunoSEQ multiplex PCR, the TCRdb table keeps only in-frame clones and is missing some. The top ten hold under 6.5% of the sample, which has about 330,000 clones, around 90% seen once. The sample comprised PBMCs or T cells enriched from blood (not recorded which). The receptors stem from a woman aged 30 to 39 who had recovered from COVID-19.

CDR3 in DNA: TGTGCCAGCAGCTTAGTTGCGGCGGTGGCTGAAGCTTTCTTT. As protein: CASSLVAAVAEAFF. V usage is TRBV11-2 and J usage is TRBJ1-1; D is unresolved. V lost 1 base, J lost 6 bases, and 12 bases lay in between. The CDR3 runs to 14 residues. Germline V gene data show CDR1 as SGHAT and CDR2 as FQNNGV.

This chain links TRBV7-2 with TRBJ2-1; 10 nucleotides agree with TRBD2. CDR3 length: 17 residues. The trim removed 5 bases at V and 4 bases at J, leaving 11 bases unmatched. Germline V CDR1 and CDR2: SGHTA, FQGNSA. CDR3 coding DNA: TGTGCCAGCAGCCCGTACTCACTAGCGGGGACTTACAATGAGCAGTTCTTC. Residues: CASSPYSLAGTYNEQFF.

The rearrangement links TRBV9 to TRBJ1-2; no reliable D call. The CDR3 is 13 residues long. CDR1 and CDR2 from the germline V gene are SGDLS and YYNGEE. V was cut by 4 bases and J by 0 bases, with 7 bases left in between. For the CDR3, the DNA is TGTGCCAGCAGCCGCGACTCTAACTATGGCTACACCTTC. It encodes CASSRDSNYGYTF. Complete variable domain (other parts from reference TRBV9 and TRBJ1-2): DSGVTQTPKHLITATGQRVTLRCSPRSGDLSVYWYQQSLDQGLQFLIQYYNGEERAKGNILERFSAQQFPDLHSELNLSSLELGDSALYFCASSRDSNYGYTFGSGTRLTVV.

This clone was counted once. The CDR3 here is CASSLRDRGPSYGYTF. In DNA form, the CDR3 reads TGTGCCAGCAGCTTGCGGGACAGGGGACCATCCTATGGCTACACCTTC. J is TRBJ1-2 and V is TRBV5-4, with 10 bases identical to TRBD1. The V and J ends lost 1 base and 4 bases, in that order; junction bases with no gene match: 7. The CDR3 has 16 residues. The germline gives CDR1 SGHNT, CDR2 YYREEE (reference sequence).